The clone carrying this T cell receptor beta chain was observed once. As yet, its antigen is unknown. The data were obtained in a study of cytomegalovirus exposure and HLA in healthy donors. Broader study findings: Among TCR beta chains, those listed as cytomegalovirus-associated numbered over 150.

Separation from the approximately 660-subject first cohort characterized the roughly 130-subject validation cohort, to which the donors belonged. Assay used: immunoSEQ multiplex PCR; TCRdb lists only in-frame clones, some missing. In the table there are over 100,000 clones, under 90% of which are singletons. The CDR3 consists of 13 residues. Germline CDR1 and CDR2: SGHKS and YYEKEE (reference sequence). V dropped 4 bases and J dropped 5 bases, with 12 bases sitting between them. Sequenced: PBMCs. The chain joins TRBV5-5 to TRBJ1-1; a possible D gene is TRBD1 (6 bases). This receptor was taken from a man aged 25-45 years in good health and CMV-seronegative. In DNA, the CDR3 is TGTGCCAGCAGCCTTACAGGGAAGACTGAAGCTTTCTTT. Translation gives CASSLTGKTEAFF. Full variable domain (remainder filled in from reference TRBV5-5 and TRBJ1-1): DAGVTQSPTHLIKTRGQQVTLRCSPISGHKSVSWYQQVLGQGPQFIFQYYEKEERGRGNFPDRFSARQFPNYSSELNVNALLLGDSALYLCASSLTGKTEAFFGQGTRLTVV.